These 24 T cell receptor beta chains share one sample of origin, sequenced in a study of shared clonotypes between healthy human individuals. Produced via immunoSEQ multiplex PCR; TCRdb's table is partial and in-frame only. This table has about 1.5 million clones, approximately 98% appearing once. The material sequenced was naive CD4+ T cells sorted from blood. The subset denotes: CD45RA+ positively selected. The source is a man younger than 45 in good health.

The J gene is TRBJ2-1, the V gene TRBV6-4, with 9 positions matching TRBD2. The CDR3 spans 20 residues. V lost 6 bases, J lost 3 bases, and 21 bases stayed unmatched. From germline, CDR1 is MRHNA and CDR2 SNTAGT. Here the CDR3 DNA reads TGTGCCAGCAGCTTATACGGGGCTAGCGGGACCCTCGTGGGCTACAATGAGCAGTTCTTC. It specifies CASSLYGASGTLVGYNEQFF.

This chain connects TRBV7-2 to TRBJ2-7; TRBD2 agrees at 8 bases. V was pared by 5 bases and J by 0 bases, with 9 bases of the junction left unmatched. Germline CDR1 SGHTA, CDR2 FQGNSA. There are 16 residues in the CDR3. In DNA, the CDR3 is TGTGCCAGCAGCCCGACTAGCGCCCTGAGCTCCTACGAGCAGTACTTC. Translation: CASSPTSALSSYEQYF.

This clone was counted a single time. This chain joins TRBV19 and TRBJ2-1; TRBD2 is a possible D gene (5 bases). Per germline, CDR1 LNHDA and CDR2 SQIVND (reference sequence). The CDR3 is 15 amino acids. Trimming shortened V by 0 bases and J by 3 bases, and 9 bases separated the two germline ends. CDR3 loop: CASSIEAGYYNEQFF. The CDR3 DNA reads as TGTGCCAGTAGTATAGAGGCGGGCTACTACAATGAGCAGTTCTTC.

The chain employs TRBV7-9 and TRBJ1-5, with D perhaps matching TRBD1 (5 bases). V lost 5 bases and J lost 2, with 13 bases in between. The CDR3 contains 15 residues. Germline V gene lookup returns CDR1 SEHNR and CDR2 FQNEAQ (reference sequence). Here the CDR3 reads CASSPVGGGNQPQHF. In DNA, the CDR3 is TGTGCCAGCAGCCCCGTTGGGGGGGGCAATCAGCCCCAGCATTTT.

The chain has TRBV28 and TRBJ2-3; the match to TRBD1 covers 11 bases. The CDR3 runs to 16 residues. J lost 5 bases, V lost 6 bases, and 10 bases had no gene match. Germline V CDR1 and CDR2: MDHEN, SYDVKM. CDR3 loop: CASRFPGQGAGDTQYF. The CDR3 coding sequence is TGTGCCAGCAGATTCCCCGGACAGGGGGCCGGAGATACGCAGTATTTT.

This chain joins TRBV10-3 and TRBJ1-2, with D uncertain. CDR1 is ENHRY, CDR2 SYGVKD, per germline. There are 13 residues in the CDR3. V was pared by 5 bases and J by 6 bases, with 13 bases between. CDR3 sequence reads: CAISRNGLDGYTF. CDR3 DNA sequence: TGTGCCATCAGTAGAAATGGTTTAGATGGCTACACCTTC.

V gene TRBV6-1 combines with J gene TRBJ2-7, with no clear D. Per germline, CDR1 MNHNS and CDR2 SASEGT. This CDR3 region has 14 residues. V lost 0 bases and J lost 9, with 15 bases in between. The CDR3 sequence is CASSEAPGHFRQYF. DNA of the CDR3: TGTGCCAGCAGTGAAGCCCCGGGCCACTTCAGGCAGTACTTC.

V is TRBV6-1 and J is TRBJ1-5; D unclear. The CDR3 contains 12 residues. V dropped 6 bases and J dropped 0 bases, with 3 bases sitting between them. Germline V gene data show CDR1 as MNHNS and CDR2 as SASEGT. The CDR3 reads CASRISNQPQHF. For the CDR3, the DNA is TGTGCCAGCAGAATTAGCAATCAGCCCCAGCATTTT.

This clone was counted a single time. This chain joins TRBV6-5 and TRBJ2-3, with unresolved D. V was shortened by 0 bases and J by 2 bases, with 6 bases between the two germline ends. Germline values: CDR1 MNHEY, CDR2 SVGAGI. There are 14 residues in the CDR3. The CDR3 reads CASSYSSTTDTQYF. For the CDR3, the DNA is TGTGCCAGCAGTTACTCGAGCACCACAGATACGCAGTATTTT.

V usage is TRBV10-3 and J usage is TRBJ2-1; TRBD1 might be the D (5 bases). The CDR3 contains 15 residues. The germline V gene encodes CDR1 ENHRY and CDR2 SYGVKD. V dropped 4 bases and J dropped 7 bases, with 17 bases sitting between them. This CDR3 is CAISGPSQVRNEQFF. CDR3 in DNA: TGTGCCATCAGTGGACCCTCACAGGTTAGGAATGAGCAGTTCTTC.

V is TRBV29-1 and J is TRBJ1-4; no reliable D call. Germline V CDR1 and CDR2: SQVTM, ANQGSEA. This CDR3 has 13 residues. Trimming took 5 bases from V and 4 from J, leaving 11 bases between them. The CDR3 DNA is TGCAGCGTTCCAGGCAGGATTAATGAAAAACTGTTTTTT. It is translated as CSVPGRINEKLFF.

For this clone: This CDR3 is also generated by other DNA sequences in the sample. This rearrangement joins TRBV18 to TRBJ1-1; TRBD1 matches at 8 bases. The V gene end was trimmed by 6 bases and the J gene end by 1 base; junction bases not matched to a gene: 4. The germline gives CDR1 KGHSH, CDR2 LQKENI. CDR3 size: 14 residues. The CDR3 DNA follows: TGTGCCAGCTCTCCCGACAGGGGGAACACTGAAGCTTTCTTT. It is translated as CASSPDRGNTEAFF.

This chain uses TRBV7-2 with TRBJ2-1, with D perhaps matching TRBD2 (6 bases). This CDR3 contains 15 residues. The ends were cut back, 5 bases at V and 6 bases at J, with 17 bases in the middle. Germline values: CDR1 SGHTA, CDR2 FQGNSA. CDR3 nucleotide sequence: TGTGCCAGCAGCCTAAGTACTAGCTATTTCAATGAGCAGTTCTTC. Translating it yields CASSLSTSYFNEQFF.

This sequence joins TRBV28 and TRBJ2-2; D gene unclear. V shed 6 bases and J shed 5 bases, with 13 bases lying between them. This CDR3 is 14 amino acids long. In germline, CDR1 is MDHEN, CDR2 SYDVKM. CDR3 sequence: CASSEPPSTGELFF. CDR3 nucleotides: TGTGCCAGCAGCGAACCCCCTAGTACCGGGGAGCTGTTTTTT.

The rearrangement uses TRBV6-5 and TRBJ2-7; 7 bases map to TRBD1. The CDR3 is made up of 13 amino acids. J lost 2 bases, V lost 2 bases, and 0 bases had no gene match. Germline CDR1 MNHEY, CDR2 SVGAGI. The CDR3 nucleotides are TGTGCCAGCAGTTACGACAGGGCCTACGAGCAGTACTTC. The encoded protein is CASSYDRAYEQYF.

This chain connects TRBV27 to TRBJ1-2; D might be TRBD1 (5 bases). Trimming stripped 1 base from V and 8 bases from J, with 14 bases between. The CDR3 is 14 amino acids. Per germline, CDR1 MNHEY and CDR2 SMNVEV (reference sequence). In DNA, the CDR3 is TGTGCCAGCAGTTTATTTGGGACCAGCGCGGGCTACACCTTC. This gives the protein CASSLFGTSAGYTF.

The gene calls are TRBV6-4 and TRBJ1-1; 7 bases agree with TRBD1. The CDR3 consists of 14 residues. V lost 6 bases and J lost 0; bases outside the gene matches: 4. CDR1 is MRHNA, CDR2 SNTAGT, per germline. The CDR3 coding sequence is TGTGCCAGCAGACTGACAGGGATGAACACTGAAGCTTTCTTT. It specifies CASRLTGMNTEAFF.

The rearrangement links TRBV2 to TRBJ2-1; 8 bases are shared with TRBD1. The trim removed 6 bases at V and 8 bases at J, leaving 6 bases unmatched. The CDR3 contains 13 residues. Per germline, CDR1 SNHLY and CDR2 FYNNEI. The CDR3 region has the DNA TGTGCCAGCAGGGACAGGGCGAGATATGAGCAGTTCTTC. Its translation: CASRDRARYEQFF.

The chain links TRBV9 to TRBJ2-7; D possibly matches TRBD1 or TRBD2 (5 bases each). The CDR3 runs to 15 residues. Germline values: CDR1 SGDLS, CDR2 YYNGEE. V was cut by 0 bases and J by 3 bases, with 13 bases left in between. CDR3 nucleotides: TGTGCCAGCAGCGTAGAACCCGGGACGGACTACGAGCAGTACTTC. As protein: CASSVEPGTDYEQYF.

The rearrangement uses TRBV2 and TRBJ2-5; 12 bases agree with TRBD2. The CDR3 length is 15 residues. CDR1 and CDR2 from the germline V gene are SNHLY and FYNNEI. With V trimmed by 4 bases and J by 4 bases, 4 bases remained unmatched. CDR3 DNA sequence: TGTGCCAGCAGTGGCCTAGCGGGAGGGACAGAGACCCAGTACTTC. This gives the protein CASSGLAGGTETQYF.

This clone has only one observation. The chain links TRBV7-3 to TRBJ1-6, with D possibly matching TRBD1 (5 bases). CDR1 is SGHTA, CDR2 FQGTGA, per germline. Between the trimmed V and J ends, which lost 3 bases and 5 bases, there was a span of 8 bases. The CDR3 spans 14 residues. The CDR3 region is CASSFGGDNSPLHF. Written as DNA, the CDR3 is TGTGCCAGCAGCTTTGGGGGAGATAATTCACCCCTCCACTTT.

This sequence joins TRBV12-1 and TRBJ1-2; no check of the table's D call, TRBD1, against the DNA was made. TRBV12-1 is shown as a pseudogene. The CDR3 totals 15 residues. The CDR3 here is CASRSGTGEDDGYTF. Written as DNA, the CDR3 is TGTGCCAGCCGCAGCGGGACAGGGGAGGACGATGGCTACACCTTC.

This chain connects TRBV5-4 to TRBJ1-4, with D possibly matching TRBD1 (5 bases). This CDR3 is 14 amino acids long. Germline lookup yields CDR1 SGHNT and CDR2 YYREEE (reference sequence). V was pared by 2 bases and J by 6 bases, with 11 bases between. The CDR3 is CASSFAGRDEKLFF. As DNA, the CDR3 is TGTGCCAGCAGCTTTGCAGGGCGAGATGAAAAACTGTTTTTT.

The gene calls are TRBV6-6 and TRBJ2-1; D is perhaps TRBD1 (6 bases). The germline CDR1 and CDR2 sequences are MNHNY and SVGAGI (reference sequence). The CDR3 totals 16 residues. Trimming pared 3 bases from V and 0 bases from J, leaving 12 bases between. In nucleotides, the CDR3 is TGTGCCAGCAGTTATGGAACAGGGAGCTCCTACAATGAGCAGTTCTTC. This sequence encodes CASSYGTGSSYNEQFF.